Listed below are T cell receptor beta chains from one sample, sequenced in a study of blood T cell repertoires in COVID-19. Assay: immunoSEQ multiplex PCR; the TCRdb copy retains only in-frame clones and omits some. Here the sample spans about 370,000 clones, around 87% being singletons. Sequenced sample: PBMCs or T cells enriched from blood (not recorded which). These receptors were taken from a man between 18 and 29 years old who had recovered from COVID-19. Each CDR3 is given with its conserved first and last residue. D genes are given only for firm matches. The size field is filled for only some rows; it gives once, few, many or a size class.

once,TRBD1,TRBV5-5,TRBJ1-2,TGTGCCAGCAGCTTGGCCATTGGGACAGAGTATGGCTACACCTTC,CASSLAIGTEYGYTF
NA,NA,TRBV6-2/TRBV6-3,TRBJ2-7,TGTGCCAGCAGTTCGACAGCCAGACCCGAGCAGTACTTC,CASSSTARPEQYF
NA,NA,TRBV28,TRBJ1-1,TGTGCCAGCAGTTCACACAACCTTAACACTGAAGCTTTCTTT,CASSSHNLNTEAFF
NA,NA,TRBV6-5,TRBJ2-2,TGTGCCAGCAGTTACTCGACCGGGGGCACCGGGGAGCTGTTTTTT,CASSYSTGGTGELFF
NA,NA,TRBV5-1,TRBJ1-5,TGCGCCAGCAGCTTGGGGGACTACAATCAGCCCCAGCATTTT,CASSLGDYNQPQHF
NA,TRBD1,TRBV18,TRBJ2-7,TGTGCCAGCGCCTCAGACAGGGAAGGGTACGAGCAGTACTTC,CASASDREGYEQYF
NA,NA,TRBV6-4,TRBJ2-3,TGTGCCAGCAGTGACCGATCGGGGAATACGCAGTATTTT,CASSDRSGNTQYF
NA,NA,TRBV6-5,TRBJ1-2,TGTGCCAGCTCTACTCGGGCGACAGCCTATGGCTACACCTTC,CASSTRATAYGYTF
NA,NA,TRBV11-3,TRBJ2-2,TGTGCCAGCAGCTTAACATGGGGCAGGGATGGCACCGGGGAGCTGTTTTTT,CASSLTWGRDGTGELFF
NA,NA,TRBV20-1,TRBJ1-5,TGCAGTGCTAGTTGGGCTATAAATCAGCCCCAGCATTTT,CSASWAINQPQHF
NA,TRBD1,TRBV19,TRBJ2-7,TGTGCCAGTAGGGACAGGGGCAAATACGAGCAGTACTTC,CASRDRGKYEQYF
few,NA,TRBV7-2,TRBJ1-6,TGTGCCAGCAGCTTAGACACAATGAGGAGCTCCTATAATTCACCCCTCCACTTT,CASSLDTMRSSYNSPLHF
NA,TRBD2,TRBV19,TRBJ2-1,TGTGCCAGTAGTATGAGCGAAGCGGGAGTCCCGAAATACAATGAGCAGTTCTTC,CASSMSEAGVPKYNEQFF
NA,NA,TRBV25-1,TRBJ1-5,TGTGCCAGCAGTGAAGGGGGCGTAAGCAATCAGCCCCAGCATTTT,CASSEGGVSNQPQHF
NA,TRBD1,TRBV27,TRBJ1-2,TGTGCCAGCAGTTCCTCGACAGGGGGCGAGGGCTATGGCTACACCTTC,CASSSSTGGEGYGYTF
NA,TRBD1,TRBV4-1,TRBJ1-4,TGCGCCAGCAGCCCTCGACAGGGGGCAACTAATGAAAAACTGTTTTTT,CASSPRQGATNEKLFF